This T cell receptor beta chain was recovered during a study of blood T cell repertoires in COVID-19. Looking at the study overall: Samples came from the United States, Italy and Spain, spanning acute and convalescent COVID-19. The cDNA or gDNA used as material had been derived from T cells, B-cell-depleted T cells, or PBMCs.

This clone appeared once. Authors' processing steps: Estimation of nucleated cell counts relied on the amplification of reference gene primers. Measured with immunoSEQ multiplex PCR; TCRdb has only the in-frame clones, and not every one. V, J and clone size derive from that table, while D and trimming were established from the DNA sequence. The sample includes roughly 200,000 clones, approximately 85% seen only once; the top ten take about a tenth. Per the germline V gene, CDR1 is KGHSH and CDR2 is LQKENI. The V segment lost 4 bases and the J segment 0 bases; nucleotides outside the gene matches: 4. The CDR3 consists of 16 residues.

The source material was peripheral blood. The gene calls are TRBV18 and TRBJ1-1; TRBD1 agrees at 11 bases. The clonotype comes from a human donor with active or convalescent COVID-19. The donor label of this sample is uncertain. CDR3 sequence (DNA): TGTGCCAGCTCACATCCGGGACAGGGGGTGAACACTGAAGCTTTCTTT. Amino acids: CASSHPGQGVNTEAFF.